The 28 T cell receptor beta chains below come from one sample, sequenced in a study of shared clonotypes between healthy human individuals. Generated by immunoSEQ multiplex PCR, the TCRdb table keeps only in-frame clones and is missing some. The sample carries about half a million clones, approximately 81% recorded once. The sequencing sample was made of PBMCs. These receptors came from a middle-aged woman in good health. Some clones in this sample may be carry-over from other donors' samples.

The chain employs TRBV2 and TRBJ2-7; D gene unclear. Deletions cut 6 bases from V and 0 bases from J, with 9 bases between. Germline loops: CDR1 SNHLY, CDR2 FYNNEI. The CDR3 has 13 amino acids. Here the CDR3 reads CASSSDNSYEQYF. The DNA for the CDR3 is TGTGCCAGCAGCTCCGACAACTCCTACGAGCAGTACTTC.

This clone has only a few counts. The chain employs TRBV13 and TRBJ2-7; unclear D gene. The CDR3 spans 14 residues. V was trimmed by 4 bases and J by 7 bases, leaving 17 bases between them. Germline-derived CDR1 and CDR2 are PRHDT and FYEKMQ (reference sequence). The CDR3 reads CASSSGRWALEQYF. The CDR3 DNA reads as TGTGCCAGCAGCTCCGGAAGGTGGGCACTGGAGCAGTACTTC.

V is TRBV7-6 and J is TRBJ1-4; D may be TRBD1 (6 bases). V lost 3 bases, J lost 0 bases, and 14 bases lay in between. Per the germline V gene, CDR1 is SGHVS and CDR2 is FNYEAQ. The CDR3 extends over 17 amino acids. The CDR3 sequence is CASSLSGDLTTNEKLFF. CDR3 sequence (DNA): TGTGCCAGCAGCTTGTCAGGGGACCTTACAACTAATGAAAAACTGTTTTTT.

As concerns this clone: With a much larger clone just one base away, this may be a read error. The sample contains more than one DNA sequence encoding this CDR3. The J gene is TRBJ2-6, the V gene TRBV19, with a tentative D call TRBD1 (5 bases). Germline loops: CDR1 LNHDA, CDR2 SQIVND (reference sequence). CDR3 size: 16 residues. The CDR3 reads CASSSRAVTGANVLTF. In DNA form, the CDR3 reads TGTGCCAGTAGTTCCCGGGCCGTTACTGGGGCCAACGTCTTGACTTTC.

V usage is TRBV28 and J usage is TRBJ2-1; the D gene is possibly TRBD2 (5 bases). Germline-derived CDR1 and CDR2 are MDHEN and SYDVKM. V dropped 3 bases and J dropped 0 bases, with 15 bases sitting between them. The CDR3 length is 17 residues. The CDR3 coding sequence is TGTGCCAGCAGTTTGGCGGGCGTATCGAGCTCCTACAATGAGCAGTTCTTC. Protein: CASSLAGVSSSYNEQFF. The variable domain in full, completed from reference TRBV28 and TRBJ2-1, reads DVKVTQSSRYLVKRTGEKVFLECVQDMDHENMFWYRQDPGLGLRLIYFSYDVKMKEKGDIPEGYSVSREKKERFSLILESASTNQTSMYLCASSLAGVSSSYNEQFFGPGTRLTVL.

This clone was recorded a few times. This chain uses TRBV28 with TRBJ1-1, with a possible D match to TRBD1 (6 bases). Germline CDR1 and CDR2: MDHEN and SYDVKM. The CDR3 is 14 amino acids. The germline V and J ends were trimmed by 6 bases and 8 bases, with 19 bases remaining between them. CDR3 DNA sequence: TGTGCCAGCAGCGCAGCGGGGGGCATGTTAGAAGCTTTCTTT. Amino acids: CASSAAGGMLEAFF.

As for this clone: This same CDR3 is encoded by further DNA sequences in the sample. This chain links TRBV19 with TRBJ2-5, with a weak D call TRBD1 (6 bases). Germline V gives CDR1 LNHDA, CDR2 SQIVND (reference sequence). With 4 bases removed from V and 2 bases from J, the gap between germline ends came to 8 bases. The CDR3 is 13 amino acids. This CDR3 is CASSRGQQETQYF. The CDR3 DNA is TGTGCCAGTAGTAGAGGACAGCAAGAGACCCAGTACTTC.

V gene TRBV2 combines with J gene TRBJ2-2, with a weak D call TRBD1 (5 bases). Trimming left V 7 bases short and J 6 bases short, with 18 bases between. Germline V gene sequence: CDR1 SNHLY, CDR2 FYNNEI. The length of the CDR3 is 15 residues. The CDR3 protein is CASNADQGYPGELFF. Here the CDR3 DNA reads TGTGCCAGCAACGCCGACCAGGGTTATCCCGGGGAGCTGTTTTTT.

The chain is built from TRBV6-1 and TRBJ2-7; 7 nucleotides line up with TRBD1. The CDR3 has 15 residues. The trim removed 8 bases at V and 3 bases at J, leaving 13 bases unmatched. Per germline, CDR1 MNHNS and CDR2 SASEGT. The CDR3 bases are TGTGCCAGCGGGGCAAGACAGGGAATTGACTACGAGCAGTACTTC. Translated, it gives CASGARQGIDYEQYF.

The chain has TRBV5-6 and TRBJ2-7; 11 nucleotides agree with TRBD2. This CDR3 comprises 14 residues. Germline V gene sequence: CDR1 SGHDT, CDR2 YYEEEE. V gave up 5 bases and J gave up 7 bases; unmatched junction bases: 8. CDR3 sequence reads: CASSPLAGAGEQYF. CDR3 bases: TGTGCCAGCAGTCCACTAGCGGGAGCGGGAGAGCAGTACTTC.

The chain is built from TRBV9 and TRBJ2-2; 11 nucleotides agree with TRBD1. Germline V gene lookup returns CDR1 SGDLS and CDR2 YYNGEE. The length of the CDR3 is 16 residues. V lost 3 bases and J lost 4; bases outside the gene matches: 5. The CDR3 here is CASSASGTGGTGELFF. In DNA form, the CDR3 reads TGTGCCAGCAGCGCCTCTGGGACAGGGGGCACCGGGGAGCTGTTTTTT.

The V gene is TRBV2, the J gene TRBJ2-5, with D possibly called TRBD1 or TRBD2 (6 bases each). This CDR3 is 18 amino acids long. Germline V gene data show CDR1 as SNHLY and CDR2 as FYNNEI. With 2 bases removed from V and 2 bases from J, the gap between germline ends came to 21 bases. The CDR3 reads CASSEYLGVGGRQETQYF. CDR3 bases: TGTGCCAGCAGTGAATACCTGGGGGTTGGGGGGCGACAAGAGACCCAGTACTTC.

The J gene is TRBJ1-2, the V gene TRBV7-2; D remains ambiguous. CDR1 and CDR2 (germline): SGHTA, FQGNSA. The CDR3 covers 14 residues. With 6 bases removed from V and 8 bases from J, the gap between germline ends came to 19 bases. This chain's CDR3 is CASSLEGQVGGYTF. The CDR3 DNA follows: TGTGCCAGCAGTCTAGAGGGCCAGGTGGGGGGCTACACCTTC.

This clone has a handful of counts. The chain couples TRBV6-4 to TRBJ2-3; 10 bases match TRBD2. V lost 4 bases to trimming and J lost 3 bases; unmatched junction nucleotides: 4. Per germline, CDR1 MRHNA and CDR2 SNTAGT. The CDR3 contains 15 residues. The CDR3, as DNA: TGTGCCAGCAGTGCGGCTAGCGGGAGTACAGATACGCAGTATTTT. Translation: CASSAASGSTDTQYF.

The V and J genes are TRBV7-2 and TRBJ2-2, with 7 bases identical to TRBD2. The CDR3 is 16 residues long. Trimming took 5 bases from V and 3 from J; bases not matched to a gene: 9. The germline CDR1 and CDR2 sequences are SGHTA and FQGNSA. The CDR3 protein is CASSPTSPRDTGELFF. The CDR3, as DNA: TGTGCCAGCAGCCCGACTAGCCCAAGGGACACCGGGGAGCTGTTTTTT.

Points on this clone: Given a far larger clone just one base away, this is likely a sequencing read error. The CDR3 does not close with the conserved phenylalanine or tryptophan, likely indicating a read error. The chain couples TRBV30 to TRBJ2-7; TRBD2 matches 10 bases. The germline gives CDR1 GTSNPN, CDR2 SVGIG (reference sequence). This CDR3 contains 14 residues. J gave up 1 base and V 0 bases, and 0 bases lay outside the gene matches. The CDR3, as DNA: TGTGCCTGGAGTGTACTAGCGGGGTCCTACGAGCAGTACTCC. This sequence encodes CAWSVLAGSYEQYS.

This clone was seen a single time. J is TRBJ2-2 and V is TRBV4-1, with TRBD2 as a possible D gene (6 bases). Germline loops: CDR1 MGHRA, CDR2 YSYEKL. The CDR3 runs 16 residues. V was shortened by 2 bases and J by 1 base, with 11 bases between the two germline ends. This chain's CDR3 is CASSQLGTQNTGELFF. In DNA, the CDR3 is TGCGCCAGCAGCCAATTGGGGACTCAGAACACCGGGGAGCTGTTTTTT.

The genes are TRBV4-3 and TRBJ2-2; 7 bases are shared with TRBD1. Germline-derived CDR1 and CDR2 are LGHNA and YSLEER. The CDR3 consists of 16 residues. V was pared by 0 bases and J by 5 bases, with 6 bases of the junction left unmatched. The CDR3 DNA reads TGCGCCAGCAGCCAAGAACAGGGGACGGGGACCGGGGAGCTGTTTTTT. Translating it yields CASSQEQGTGTGELFF.

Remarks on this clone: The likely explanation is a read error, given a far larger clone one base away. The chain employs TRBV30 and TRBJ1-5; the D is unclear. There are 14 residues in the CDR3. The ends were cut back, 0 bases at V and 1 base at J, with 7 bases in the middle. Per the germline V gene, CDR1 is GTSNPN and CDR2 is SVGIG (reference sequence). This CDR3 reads CAWSVMASNQPQHF. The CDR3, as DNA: TGTGCCTGGAGTGTTATGGCAAGCAATCAGCCCCAGCATTTT.

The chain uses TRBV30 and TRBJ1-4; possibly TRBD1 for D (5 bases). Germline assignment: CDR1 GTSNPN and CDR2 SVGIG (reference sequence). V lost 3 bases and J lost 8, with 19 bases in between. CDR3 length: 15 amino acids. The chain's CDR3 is CAWSTPGTGKEKLFF. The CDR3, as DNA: TGTGCCTGGAGCACCCCCGGGACGGGAAAAGAAAAACTGTTTTTT.

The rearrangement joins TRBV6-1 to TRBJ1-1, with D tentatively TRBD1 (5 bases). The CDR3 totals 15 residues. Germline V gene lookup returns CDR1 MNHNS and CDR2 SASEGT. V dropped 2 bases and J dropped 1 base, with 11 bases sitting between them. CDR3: CASSEKGRENTEAFF. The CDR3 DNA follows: TGTGCCAGCAGTGAAAAGGGCAGGGAGAACACTGAAGCTTTCTTT.

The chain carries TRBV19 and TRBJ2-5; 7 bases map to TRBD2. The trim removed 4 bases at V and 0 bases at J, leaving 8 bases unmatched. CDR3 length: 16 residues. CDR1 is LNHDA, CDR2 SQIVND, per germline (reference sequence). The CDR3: CASSKPGGPYQETQYF. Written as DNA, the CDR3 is TGTGCCAGTAGTAAACCGGGAGGCCCCTACCAAGAGACCCAGTACTTC. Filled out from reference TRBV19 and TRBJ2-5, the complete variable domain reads DGGITQSPKYLFRKEGQNVTLSCEQNLNHDAMYWYRQDPGQGLRLIYYSQIVNDFQKGDIAEGYSVSREKKESFPLTVTSAQKNPTAFYLCASSKPGGPYQETQYFGPGTRLLVL.

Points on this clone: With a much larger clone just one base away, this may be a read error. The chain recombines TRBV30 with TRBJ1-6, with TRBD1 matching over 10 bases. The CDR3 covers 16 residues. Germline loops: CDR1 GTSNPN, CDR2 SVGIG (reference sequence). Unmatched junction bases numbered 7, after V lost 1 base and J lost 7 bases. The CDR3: CAWSGIPGQGNSPLHF. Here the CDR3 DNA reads TGTGCCTGGAGTGGAATACCGGGACAGGGGAATTCACCCCTCCACTTT.

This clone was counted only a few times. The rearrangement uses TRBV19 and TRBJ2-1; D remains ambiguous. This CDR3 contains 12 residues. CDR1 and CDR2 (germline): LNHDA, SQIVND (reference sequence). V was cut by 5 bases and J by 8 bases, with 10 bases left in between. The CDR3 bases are TGTGCCAGTAGTCCTAGGGTCCATGAGCAGTTCTTC. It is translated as CASSPRVHEQFF.

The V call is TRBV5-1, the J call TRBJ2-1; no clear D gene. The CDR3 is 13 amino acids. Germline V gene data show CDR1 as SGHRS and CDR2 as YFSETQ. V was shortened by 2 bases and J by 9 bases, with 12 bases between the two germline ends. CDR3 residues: CASSLGPAGEQFF. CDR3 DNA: TGCGCCAGCAGCTTAGGTCCAGCCGGTGAGCAGTTCTTC.

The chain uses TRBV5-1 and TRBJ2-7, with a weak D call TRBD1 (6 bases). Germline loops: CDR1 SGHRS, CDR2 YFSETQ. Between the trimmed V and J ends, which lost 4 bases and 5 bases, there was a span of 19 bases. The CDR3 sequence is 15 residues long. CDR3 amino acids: CASSPWGRQADEQYF. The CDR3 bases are TGCGCCAGCAGCCCTTGGGGGCGGCAGGCCGACGAGCAGTACTTC.

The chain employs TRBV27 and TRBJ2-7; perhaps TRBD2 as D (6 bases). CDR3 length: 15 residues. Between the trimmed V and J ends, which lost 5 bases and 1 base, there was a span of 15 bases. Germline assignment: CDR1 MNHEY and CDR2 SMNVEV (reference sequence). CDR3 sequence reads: CASSPTGTSSYEQYF. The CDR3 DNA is TGTGCCAGCAGTCCCACCGGGACTTCATCCTACGAGCAGTACTTC.

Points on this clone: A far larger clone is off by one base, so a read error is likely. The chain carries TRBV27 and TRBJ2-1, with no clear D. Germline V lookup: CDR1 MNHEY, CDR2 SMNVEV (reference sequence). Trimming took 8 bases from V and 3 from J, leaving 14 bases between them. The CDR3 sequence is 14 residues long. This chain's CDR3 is CASGKAPLYNEQFF. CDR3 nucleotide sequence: TGTGCCAGCGGTAAGGCCCCTCTCTACAATGAGCAGTTCTTC.